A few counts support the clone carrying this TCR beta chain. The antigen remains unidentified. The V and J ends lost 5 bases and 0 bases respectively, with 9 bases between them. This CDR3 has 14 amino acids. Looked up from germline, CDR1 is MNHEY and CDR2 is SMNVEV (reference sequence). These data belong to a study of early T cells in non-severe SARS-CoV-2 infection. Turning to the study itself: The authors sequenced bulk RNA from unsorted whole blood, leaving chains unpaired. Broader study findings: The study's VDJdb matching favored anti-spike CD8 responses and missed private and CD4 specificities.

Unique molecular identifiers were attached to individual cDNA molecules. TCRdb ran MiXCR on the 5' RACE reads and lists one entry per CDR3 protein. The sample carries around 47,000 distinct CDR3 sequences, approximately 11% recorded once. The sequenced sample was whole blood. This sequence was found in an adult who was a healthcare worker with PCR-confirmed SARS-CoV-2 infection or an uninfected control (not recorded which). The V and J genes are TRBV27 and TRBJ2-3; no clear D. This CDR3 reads CASSPLSSTDTQYF. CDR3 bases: TGTGCCAGCAGTCCTCTCTCTAGCACAGATACGCAGTATTTT.